This is a list of T cell receptor beta chains from one sample in a study of T cell responses to AZD1222 COVID-19 vaccine. Data came from immunoSEQ multiplex PCR; TCRdb stores just in-frame clones and leaves some out. The table has 200,000 to 250,000 clones, under 95% seen once; the top ten hold around 1%. Source: peripheral blood, taken on day 0 of MenACWY control vaccination. The source of these receptors is an adult in good health. CDR3s include the opening cysteine and the closing phenylalanine or tryptophan. Each record gives: CDR3 protein, V gene, J gene.

CASSELRGHEQFF	TRBV25-1	TRBJ2-1
CASSGDPMWNTEAFF	TRBV5-5	TRBJ1-1
CASSRTLMGSREQFF	TRBV4-1	TRBJ2-1
CAWSRGPRQSPLHF	TRBV30	TRBJ1-6
CAWSYGQVTEAFF	TRBV30	TRBJ1-1
CASSEGQGEYNEQFF	TRBV9	TRBJ2-1
CASSRTADGYTF	TRBV5-1	TRBJ1-2
CASSSSGTGRNTEAFF	TRBV6-5	TRBJ1-1
CASNPTGDLYGYTF	TRBV6-5	TRBJ1-2
CASSFDITDTQYF	TRBV5-1	TRBJ2-3
CASSLGTDTSNQPQHF	TRBV11-2	TRBJ1-5
CASSVGYGEREKLFF	TRBV9	TRBJ1-4
CASSQDDAGRSYEQYF	TRBV4-1	TRBJ2-7
CAISEGQGVIYGYTF	TRBV10-3	TRBJ1-2
CASGLSDRAEAFF	TRBV12-5	TRBJ1-1
CASSILTGGYVNEQFF	TRBV6-2/TRBV6-3	TRBJ2-1
CASSVGGGGMETQYF	TRBV9	TRBJ2-5
CASSRTGPNTEAFF	TRBV5-1	TRBJ1-1
CASSYSERDNSPLHF	TRBV6-5	TRBJ1-6
CASSLVVRGQGYTF	TRBV7-2	TRBJ1-2
CASSLGRLHGTDTQYF	TRBV5-1	TRBJ2-3
CASSFLTGGVTEAFF	TRBV5-4	TRBJ1-1